Presented here are 19 T cell receptor beta chains from one specimen sequenced in a study of radiation and T cells in renal cell carcinoma. The table came from immunoSEQ multiplex PCR; TCRdb's copy has only in-frame clones and leaves some out. The sample lists over 85,000 clones, approximately 80% seen once, with just under 9.5% in the top ten. As to time point: blood 4 weeks post-SBRT, at nephrectomy. Stated treatment: 15 Gy SBRT to primary tumor, nephrectomy 4 weeks later. Specimen: blood, collected from a patient whose treatment included radiotherapy and nephrectomy. Receptors originate from a man aged 50 to 60 with renal cell carcinoma.

The chain links TRBV4-1 to TRBJ2-7; D call uncertain. V lost 1 base, J lost 9 bases, and 16 bases lay in between. This CDR3 is 14 amino acids long. CDR1 and CDR2 from the germline V gene are MGHRA and YSYEKL. CDR3 protein: CASSQVGRASRQYF. Here the CDR3 DNA reads TGCGCCAGCAGCCAAGTAGGCAGAGCTTCTAGGCAGTACTTC.

The J gene is TRBJ2-1, the V gene TRBV2, with D possibly being TRBD2 (5 bases). Germline CDR1 is SNHLY and CDR2 is FYNNEI. V lost 8 bases to trimming and J lost 5 bases, with 16 bases between them. This CDR3 is built from 14 residues. Written as DNA, the CDR3 is TGTGCCAGCTCTGGTGGCGGGCGGGACAATGAGCAGTTCTTC. Its protein product is CASSGGGRDNEQFF. Full variable domain (missing parts from reference TRBV2 and TRBJ2-1): EPEVTQTPSHQVTQMGQEVILRCVPISNHLYFYWYRQILGQKVEFLVSFYNNEISEKSEIFDDQFSVERPDGSNFTLKIRSTKLEDSAMYFCASSGGGRDNEQFFGPGTRLTVL.

This chain links TRBV9 with TRBJ2-3, with TRBD2 matching 7 bases. The CDR3 consists of 16 residues. J lost 0 bases, V lost 2 bases, and 6 bases had no gene match. Per the germline V gene, CDR1 is SGDLS and CDR2 is YYNGEE. The CDR3 here is CASSVSGEASTDTQYF. CDR3 DNA sequence: TGTGCCAGCAGCGTCAGCGGGGAGGCTAGCACAGATACGCAGTATTTT.

This clone was observed once. The chain is built from TRBV5-4 and TRBJ2-5; 9 nucleotides match TRBD2. Germline V CDR1 and CDR2: SGHNT, YYREEE (reference sequence). The CDR3 runs to 15 residues. V was pared by 4 bases and J by 5 bases, with 9 bases of the junction left unmatched. In nucleotides, the CDR3 is TGTGCCAGCAGCCAGGCGGGGGGGCGCGAGGAGACCCAGTACTTC. Protein sequence: CASSQAGGREETQYF.

V is TRBV28 and J is TRBJ1-2; D is perhaps TRBD1 (5 bases). Looked up from germline, CDR1 is MDHEN and CDR2 is SYDVKM. V was shortened by 5 bases and J by 7 bases, with 17 bases between the two germline ends. The CDR3 consists of 14 residues. The CDR3 bases are TGTGCCAGCAGTCTTCCTCTACAGGCCATTGGCTACACCTTC. As protein: CASSLPLQAIGYTF.

The rearrangement uses TRBV19 and TRBJ1-5; D unclear. CDR1 is LNHDA and CDR2 is SQIVND in the germline V gene (reference sequence). There are 13 residues in the CDR3. Between the trimmed V and J ends, which lost 0 bases and 5 bases, there was a span of 5 bases. CDR3 sequence reads: CASSIDLYQPQHF. In nucleotides, the CDR3 is TGTGCCAGTAGTATAGATCTCTATCAGCCCCAGCATTTT.

This sequence joins TRBV21-1 and TRBJ2-1; the table calls TRBD2, which could not be checked here. TRBV21-1 constitutes a pseudogene. The CDR3 covers 16 residues. The CDR3 DNA reads TGTGCCAGCAGCAAAGTCGGGGAGATCTCCTACAATGAGCAGTTCTTC. This translates into CASSKVGEISYNEQFF.

The J gene is TRBJ2-3, the V gene TRBV30; 15 bases are a match to TRBD2. The germline V gene encodes CDR1 GTSNPN and CDR2 SVGIG (reference sequence). The ends lost 0 bases at V and 3 bases at J; junction bases unmatched: 4. The CDR3 has 17 residues. The CDR3 reads CAWSVGTSGRRTDTQYF. Written as DNA, the CDR3 is TGTGCCTGGAGTGTAGGGACTAGCGGGAGGCGGACAGATACGCAGTATTTT.

This clone was detected only a few times. The V call is TRBV7-6, the J call TRBJ1-1, with 9 nucleotides matching TRBD1. J lost 0 bases, V lost 5 bases, and 1 base had no gene match. Germline CDR1 is SGHVS and CDR2 is FNYEAQ. The CDR3 extends over 14 amino acids. The CDR3 protein is CASSGQGMNTEAFF. The CDR3 DNA reads as TGTGCCAGCAGCGGACAGGGGATGAACACTGAAGCTTTCTTT.

The rearrangement links TRBV19 to TRBJ1-1; 8 bases agree with TRBD1. The CDR3 contains 14 residues. Trimming removed 9 bases from V and 1 base from J; junction bases left unmatched: 7. Germline CDR1 is LNHDA and CDR2 is SQIVND (reference sequence). CDR3 sequence reads: CASLRDRTNTEAFF. The CDR3, as DNA: TGTGCCAGCCTCCGGGACAGGACGAACACTGAAGCTTTCTTT.

The rearrangement links TRBV5-1 to TRBJ2-3; 9 bases map to TRBD2. The CDR3 extends over 19 amino acids. V was pared by 0 bases and J by 0 bases, with 11 bases of the junction left unmatched. Germline CDR1 SGHRS, CDR2 YFSETQ. Here the CDR3 reads CASSLGPAGGSASTDTQYF. CDR3 coding DNA: TGCGCCAGCAGCTTGGGACCAGCGGGAGGCTCGGCTAGCACAGATACGCAGTATTTT.

This chain's CDR3 is CASSSPGLSGANVLTF. CDR3 sequence (DNA): TGTGCCAGCAGCTCCCCGGGCCTCTCTGGGGCCAACGTCCTGACTTTC. V is TRBV5-4 and J is TRBJ2-6; D is ambiguous. CDR3 length: 16 amino acids. Trimming removed 3 bases from V and 0 bases from J, with 10 bases in between. Looked up from germline, CDR1 is SGHNT and CDR2 is YYREEE (reference sequence).

The chain links TRBV11-2 to TRBJ2-7; D not certain. Germline V gene data show CDR1 as SGHAT and CDR2 as FQNNGV. The CDR3 sequence is 11 residues long. Trimming pared 5 bases from V and 6 bases from J, leaving 8 bases between. CDR3 sequence: CASSHSTEQYF. CDR3 coding DNA: TGTGCCAGCAGCCATTCGACCGAGCAGTACTTC.

The V call is TRBV30, the J call TRBJ1-1; 7 bases are shared with TRBD1. The CDR3 sequence is 13 residues long. V gave up 2 bases and J gave up 4 bases; unmatched junction bases: 4. Germline lookup yields CDR1 GTSNPN and CDR2 SVGIG (reference sequence). The CDR3 here is CAWSSAGGTEAFF. CDR3 nucleotides: TGTGCCTGGAGTTCAGCAGGGGGCACTGAAGCTTTCTTT.

On this clone itself: The junction differs from germline at one of its ends, possibly a read error. V usage is TRBV6-1 and J usage is TRBJ1-4, with D tentatively TRBD1 (6 bases). The CDR3 consists of 15 residues. Per the germline V gene, CDR1 is MNHNS and CDR2 is SASEGT. As DNA, the CDR3 is TGTGCCAGCAGTGACGGGGGGCAGTGGAATGGAAAACTGTTTTTT. This encodes CASSDGGQWNGKLFF.

The CDR3 reads CAWSDVRGKHGYTF. In DNA, the CDR3 is TGTGCCTGGAGTGATGTTAGGGGGAAGCATGGCTACACCTTC. The chain recombines TRBV30 with TRBJ1-2, with D maybe TRBD1 (6 bases). Germline V gene data show CDR1 as GTSNPN and CDR2 as SVGIG (reference sequence). The CDR3 has 14 amino acids. Deletions cut 1 base from V and 6 bases from J, with 15 bases between.

This clone was seen only a few times. The junction and the germline gene differ at one end; a read error may be behind it. This chain links TRBV15 with TRBJ2-3, with D possibly matching TRBD2 (5 bases). Germline assignment: CDR1 LNHNV and CDR2 YYDKDF (reference sequence). The CDR3 is made up of 13 amino acids. For the CDR3, the DNA is TGTGCCACCAGCGGAGACCCCGGGAATACGCAGTATTTT. This codes for CATSGDPGNTQYF.

CDR3 loop: CASRGQGFPGNTIYF. CDR3 in DNA: TGTGCCAGCAGAGGACAGGGGTTCCCTGGAAACACCATATATTTT. V is TRBV7-9 and J is TRBJ1-3, with 9 bases that match TRBD1. The germline V gene encodes CDR1 SEHNR and CDR2 FQNEAQ (reference sequence). The CDR3 is 15 amino acids. Trimming cost V 6 bases and J 2 bases; bases outside gene matches: 5.

Written as DNA, the CDR3 is TGTGCCAGCAGTGAACAGGGGGGCAGGAGCTCTGGAAACACCATATATTTT. It yields the protein CASSEQGGRSSGNTIYF. V and J are TRBV6-1 and TRBJ1-3; 7 bases map to TRBD1. Per germline, CDR1 MNHNS and CDR2 SASEGT. Germline trimming cut 2 bases from V and 0 bases from J; bases unmatched to any gene: 7. The CDR3 has 17 amino acids.